Sequencing of this TCR beta chain was carried out in a study of control samples from healthy donors and cancer patients. To note about this clone: One end of the junction is discordant with germline, which a read error may explain.

The germline V gene has CDR1 SNHLY and CDR2 FYNNEI. This CDR3 spans 13 amino acids. Profiled with immunoSEQ multiplex PCR; TCRdb holds only in-frame clones, not every one. The sample holds tens of thousands of clones; under 90% are singletons and the top ten take around 5.1%. V gene TRBV2 combines with J gene TRBJ1-5, with D possibly matching TRBD1 (5 bases). The sample was blood. This receptor was taken from a man over 45 in good health. Written as DNA, the CDR3 is TGTGCCAGCAGGGAAGACAGCGCCCAGCCCCAGCATTTT. Amino acids: CASREDSAQPQHF.